The 17 T cell receptor beta chains given below trace back to one sample, sequenced in a study of regulatory T cells in long-lasting Graves disease. Construction of the TCR beta libraries employed iRepertoire HTBI primers in conjunction with Arm-PCR of CDR3 regions. Each CDR3 protein is one row after TCRdb ran MiXCR on the multiplex PCR reads. The sample carries about 320,000 distinct CDR3 sequences, 18% recorded once. Time point described: newly diagnosed GD, antithyroid drugs for less than 3 months. Isolated PBMC RNA provided the starting material for the TCR library. Material: peripheral blood mononuclear cells (PBMCs), obtained at new diagnosis, from a patient treated with antithyroid drugs. The receptors here all came from a female donor with Graves disease.

Notes on this clonotype: It differs at one base from a far larger clone, so likely a read error. It is likely a read error, because the conserved phenylalanine at the end of the CDR3 is missing. The rearrangement joins TRBV7-3 to TRBJ2-3; 9 positions match TRBD2. V was pared by 6 bases and J by 5 bases, with 9 bases of the junction left unmatched. This CDR3 has 15 amino acids. Germline-derived CDR1 and CDR2 are SGHTA and FQGTGA. The CDR3 sequence is CASSSPGLAGDTQYL. CDR3 DNA sequence: TGTGCCAGCAGTTCCCCGGGACTAGCAGGAGATACGCAGTATCTT.

There are a few counts of this clonotype. This sequence joins TRBV27 and TRBJ2-1; 9 bases align to TRBD2. V trimming: 3 bases; J trimming: 6 bases; junction bases outside the gene matches: 3. CDR1 and CDR2 from the germline V gene are MNHEY and SMNVEV (reference sequence). CDR3 size: 14 residues. The CDR3 reads CASSFWREGNEQFF. The CDR3 nucleotides read TGTGCCAGCAGTTTTTGGCGGGAGGGCAATGAGCAGTTCTTC.

In its sample, this clonotype was seen many times. The rearrangement uses TRBV12-3 or TRBV12-4 and TRBJ2-7; no reliable D call. This CDR3 region has 12 residues. V was cut by 3 bases and J by 6 bases, with 9 bases left in between. CDR3 nucleotides: TGTGCCAGCAGTTTCCCAGTCAGCGAGCAGTACTTC. Protein product: CASSFPVSEQYF.

This clonotype was recorded many times. CDR3: CSATTGTTTDTQYF. The CDR3 nucleotides read TGCAGTGCTACAACCGGGACTACCACAGATACGCAGTATTTT. The chain combines TRBV20-1 with TRBJ2-3; 7 positions agree with TRBD2. The CDR3 length is 14 residues. The V gene end was trimmed by 4 bases and the J gene end by 2 bases; junction bases not matched to a gene: 6. Per germline, CDR1 DFQATT and CDR2 SNEGSKA (reference sequence).

This clonotype was seen only a few times. The gene calls are TRBV20-1 and TRBJ2-1; no definite D call. V was clipped by 2 bases and J by 7 bases, with 3 bases between them. Germline CDR1 is DFQATT and CDR2 is SNEGSKA (reference sequence). The CDR3 has 10 amino acids. The chain's CDR3 is CSARMNEQFF. Written as DNA, the CDR3 is TGCAGTGCTAGAATGAATGAGCAGTTCTTC.

This clonotype was counted only a few times. The V and J genes are TRBV12-5 and TRBJ2-1; 8 nucleotides align to TRBD2. CDR1 LGHNT and CDR2 FRNRAP come from the germline V gene. V lost 3 bases and J lost 5; bases outside the gene matches: 3. The CDR3 contains 14 residues. This CDR3 is CASGFLAGNNEQFF. The CDR3 bases are TGTGCTAGTGGTTTCCTAGCGGGCAACAATGAGCAGTTCTTC. Filled out from reference TRBV12-5 and TRBJ2-1, the complete variable domain reads DARVTQTPRHKVTEMGQEVTMRCQPILGHNTVFWYRQTMMQGLELLAYFRNRAPLDDSGMPKDRFSAEMPDATLATLKIQPSEPRDSAVYFCASGFLAGNNEQFFGPGTRLTVL.

In this sample, this clonotype turned up a few times. The chain uses TRBV2 and TRBJ2-3, with D perhaps TRBD1 (6 bases). This CDR3 has 13 amino acids. V was trimmed by 11 bases and J by 3 bases, leaving 15 bases between them. Germline-derived CDR1 and CDR2 are SNHLY and FYNNEI. Here the CDR3 DNA reads TGTGCCGGGGGCGGGCGAAGAACAGATACGCAGTATTTT. It encodes CAGGGRRTDTQYF.

This clonotype has only a few counts. The rearrangement uses TRBV4-1 and TRBJ1-1; D is possibly TRBD1 (5 bases). Germline CDR1 is MGHRA and CDR2 is YSYEKL. CDR3 length: 14 amino acids. Trimming removed 2 bases from V and 6 bases from J, with 13 bases in between. The CDR3 reads CASSQPRESPEAFF. The CDR3 nucleotides are TGCGCCAGCAGCCAACCCAGGGAATCCCCTGAAGCTTTCTTT.

This clonotype was found many times. V usage is TRBV30 and J usage is TRBJ2-7, with D perhaps TRBD1 (7 bases). The V end was cut by 2 bases, the J end by 3 bases, with 14 bases between. The length of the CDR3 is 14 residues. CDR1 and CDR2 (germline): GTSNPN, SVGIG (reference sequence). The CDR3 spells CAWSSGGSVYEQYF. In nucleotides, the CDR3 is TGTGCCTGGAGTTCAGGGGGGTCTGTCTACGAGCAGTACTTC.

This clonotype was seen at least ten times. V is TRBV7-9 and J is TRBJ1-2; D not certain. The V and J ends lost 5 bases and 7 bases respectively, with 17 bases between them. Germline V gives CDR1 SEHNR, CDR2 FQNEAQ (reference sequence). The CDR3 extends over 14 amino acids. CDR3 amino acids: CASSRALGSTGYTF. As DNA, the CDR3 is TGTGCCAGCAGCAGGGCCCTAGGCTCCACTGGCTACACCTTC.

A single count supports this clonotype. This is likely an artifact of a read error, given a far larger clone one base away. The conserved phenylalanine or tryptophan is not found at the CDR3 terminus, so this likely reflects a read error. V usage is TRBV27 and J usage is TRBJ1-1; perhaps TRBD1 as D (6 bases). With the DNA end fitting TRBJ2-3 better, the J assignment may be wrong. The V gene's germline CDR1 is MNHEY and CDR2 SMNVEV (reference sequence). The length of the CDR3 is 16 residues. CDR3 DNA sequence: TGTGCCAGCAGTTTTTTGGGTCAGGGGATTAAAGATACGCAGTATCTT. Protein: CASSFLGQGIKDTQYL.

This clonotype has ten or more counts. V and J are TRBV11-3 and TRBJ2-1, with D unresolved. CDR3 length: 16 amino acids. V shed 5 bases and J shed 0 bases, with 14 bases lying between them. Germline V CDR1 and CDR2: SGHNT, YENEEA. For the CDR3, the DNA is TGTGCCAGCAGCCCACCCGGTGGTAGCTCCTACAATGAGCAGTTCTTC. Its translation is CASSPPGGSSYNEQFF.

This clonotype was detected ten times or more. This chain connects TRBV10-3 to TRBJ2-1; D not resolved. The V end was cut by 5 bases, the J end by 0 bases, with 14 bases between. Germline V gene data show CDR1 as ENHRY and CDR2 as SYGVKD. CDR3 length: 16 residues. The CDR3 reads CAISPTGPSSYNEQFF. The CDR3 coding sequence is TGTGCCATCAGTCCAACTGGACCAAGCTCCTACAATGAGCAGTTCTTC.

The table lists this clonotype with many counts. The chain links TRBV7-2 to TRBJ2-7; D possibly corresponds to TRBD2 (7 bases). Germline V gene sequence: CDR1 SGHTA, CDR2 FQGNSA. The CDR3 consists of 16 residues. Trimming took off 2 bases at V and 2 bases at J, with 16 bases between the two ends. The CDR3 loop is CASSLYKRGHTYEQYF. The DNA for the CDR3 is TGTGCCAGCAGCTTATACAAGCGGGGACATACCTACGAGCAGTACTTC.

The chain is built from TRBV12-3 or TRBV12-4 and TRBJ2-1, with TRBD2 identical over 15 bases. V dropped 5 bases and J dropped 8; count of bases not matched to a gene: 7. This CDR3 is built from 16 residues. The DNA of the CDR3 is TGTGCCAGCAGTCCAAGGACTAGCGGGAGGGCCGATGAGCAGTTCTTC. Encoded protein: CASSPRTSGRADEQFF.

The gene calls are TRBV5-8 and TRBJ1-5, with D perhaps TRBD1 (5 bases). V was trimmed by 0 bases and J by 2 bases, leaving 15 bases between them. Germline V gene sequence: CDR1 SGHTS, CDR2 YDEGEE. The CDR3 spans 17 residues. This CDR3 is CASSLDAGPLGNQPQHF. CDR3 nucleotide sequence: TGTGCCAGCAGCTTGGACGCAGGGCCCCTGGGCAATCAGCCCCAGCATTTT.

Many counts were recorded for this clonotype. This sequence joins TRBV19 and TRBJ2-1; TRBD2 is a possible D gene (6 bases). Germline CDR1 and CDR2: LNHDA and SQIVND (reference sequence). The CDR3 contains 14 residues. Trimming left V 7 bases short and J 8 bases short, with 18 bases between. This CDR3 reads CASTKRVGGDEQFF. The DNA for the CDR3 is TGTGCCAGTACCAAGAGGGTCGGGGGTGATGAGCAGTTCTTC.